A selection of T cell receptor beta chains follows, all from one sample in a study of blood T cell repertoires in COVID-19. Assay: immunoSEQ multiplex PCR; the TCRdb copy retains only in-frame clones and omits some. The repertoire consists of roughly 200,000 clones, with about 90% occurring once and the leading ten covering 2.5% to 3.5%. Sequencing was performed on PBMCs or T cells enriched from blood (not recorded which). The receptors stem from a woman between 45 and 60 years old in a cohort exposed to, infected with or recovered from COVID-19 (not recorded which). The CDR3 runs from the conserved cysteine through the conserved F or W. A D gene is named only where the DNA matches it firmly. Size is stated for part of the rows, as once, few or many counts, or as a class when the clone is expanded.

clone_size	d_call	v_call	j_call	cdr3_aa	cdr3_nt
.	.	TRBV11-2	TRBJ2-7	CASSLERGNGQYF	TGTGCCAGCAGTCTGGAGAGGGGGAATGGGCAGTACTTC
.	.	TRBV6-2/TRBV6-3	TRBJ1-5	CASSYSRNSNQPQHF	TGTGCCAGCAGTTATTCCAGAAATAGCAATCAGCCCCAGCATTTT
.	.	TRBV6-2/TRBV6-3	TRBJ1-2	CASSYPDYGYTF	TGTGCCAGCAGTTACCCGGACTATGGCTACACCTTC
.	.	TRBV7-3	TRBJ1-6	CASSATANSYNSPLHF	TGTGCCAGCAGCGCGACAGCTAACTCCTATAATTCACCCCTCCACTTT
few	.	TRBV6-5	TRBJ2-7	CASRRGFYEQYF	TGTGCCAGCAGGAGAGGGTTCTACGAGCAGTACTTC
.	.	TRBV11-2	TRBJ2-3	CASSLSGTYTDTQYF	TGTGCCAGCAGCTTATCCGGGACTTACACAGATACGCAGTATTTT
.	.	TRBV28	TRBJ2-7	CASSLYYEQYF	TGTGCCAGCAGCCTATACTACGAGCAGTACTTC
.	.	TRBV11-2	TRBJ1-1	CASSSQQGRHSEAFF	TGTGCCAGCAGCTCCCAACAGGGTCGTCACTCTGAAGCTTTCTTT
few	.	TRBV18	TRBJ2-7	CASSPAGTDEQYF	TGTGCCAGCTCACCAGCCGGGACTGACGAGCAGTACTTC
.	TRBD1	TRBV6-2/TRBV6-3	TRBJ2-2	CASSRPTGGYTGELFF	TGTGCCAGCAGCCGTCCGACAGGGGGGTATACCGGGGAGCTGTTTTTT
.	TRBD1	TRBV4-2	TRBJ1-2	CASSQGQGANYGYTF	TGTGCCAGCAGCCAAGGACAGGGGGCTAACTATGGCTACACCTTC
.	.	TRBV2	TRBJ1-2	CASSYRVGYGYTF	TGTGCCAGCAGTTACAGGGTTGGCTATGGCTACACCTTC
.	TRBD1	TRBV5-4	TRBJ1-4	CASSADRAVNEKLFF	TGTGCCAGCAGCGCCGACAGGGCCGTTAATGAAAAACTGTTTTTT
.	.	TRBV6-5	TRBJ2-3	CASRARQAPTDTQYF	TGTGCCAGCAGAGCGCGACAGGCGCCCACAGATACGCAGTATTTT
.	.	TRBV5-1	TRBJ2-1	CASSLSVAGGMNEQFF	TGCGCCAGCAGTCTTAGTGTAGCAGGGGGGATGAATGAGCAGTTCTTC
.	TRBD1	TRBV6-6	TRBJ1-1	CASSPGTGPALNTEAFF	TGTGCCAGCAGTCCCGGGACAGGCCCCGCCTTGAACACTGAAGCTTTCTTT
.	.	TRBV6-5	TRBJ1-6	CAIRDTSSYNSPLHF	TGTGCCATCCGGGACACCAGCTCCTATAATTCACCCCTCCACTTT
once	.	TRBV7-9	TRBJ2-2	CASSWSRQSGELFF	TGTGCCAGCAGCTGGAGTCGACAGTCAGGGGAGCTGTTTTTT
.	.	TRBV28	TRBJ1-3	CASSPPASSIYF	TGTGCCAGCAGCCCCCCAGCGTCGTCCATATATTTT
.	.	TRBV9	TRBJ2-2	CASSVLWAGDTGELFF	TGTGCCAGCAGCGTGCTCTGGGCGGGTGACACCGGGGAGCTGTTTTTT
.	.	TRBV4-2	TRBJ1-3	CASSQDQVIAGNTIYF	TGTGCCAGCAGCCAAGATCAGGTGATCGCTGGAAACACCATATATTTT
.	TRBD2	TRBV4-3	TRBJ2-1	CASSQVSGGGKQFF	TGCGCCAGCAGCCAAGTTAGCGGGGGGGGGAAGCAGTTCTTC
.	TRBD2	TRBV3-1/TRBV3-2	TRBJ2-5	CASSQGLAGGKTQYF	TGTGCCAGCAGCCAAGGACTAGCGGGGGGAAAGACCCAGTACTTC
.	.	TRBV7-9	TRBJ1-2	CASSFSPTEGNGYTF	TGTGCCAGCAGCTTTAGCCCTACGGAGGGCAATGGCTACACCTTC
.	.	TRBV5-5	TRBJ1-1	CASSLQEAAALLEAFF	TGTGCCAGCAGCTTGCAGGAGGCGGCCGCCCTACTTGAAGCTTTCTTT
.	.	TRBV7-3	TRBJ1-2	CASSLSANYGYTF	TGTGCCAGCAGCTTGTCTGCTAACTATGGCTACACCTTC
many	TRBD1	TRBV4-1	TRBJ1-2	CASSQERTGDGYTF	TGCGCCAGCAGCCAAGAAAGGACAGGGGATGGCTACACCTTC
few	TRBD2	TRBV7-3	TRBJ2-7	CASSLSLSSGVTEQYF	TGTGCCAGCAGCTTAAGCCTTTCTAGCGGGGTAACCGAGCAGTACTTC
.	.	TRBV7-8	TRBJ1-2	CASSPRQVDGYTF	TGTGCCAGCAGCCCCCGACAAGTAGATGGCTACACCTTC
.	TRBD1	TRBV7-8	TRBJ1-1	CASSHTPDRGAEAFF	TGTGCCAGCAGCCATACGCCAGACAGGGGCGCTGAAGCTTTCTTT
.	.	TRBV29-1	TRBJ1-6	CSVGYGVNSPLHF	TGCAGCGTTGGTTACGGGGTTAATTCACCCCTCCACTTT
.	.	TRBV6-2/TRBV6-3	TRBJ1-2	CASSYAGEAEGYTF	TGTGCCAGCAGTTACGCCGGGGAGGCGGAAGGCTACACCTTC
.	.	TRBV6-5	TRBJ1-6	CASSYGGGGNSPLHF	TGTGCCAGCAGTTATGGTGGGGGGGGGAATTCACCCCTCCACTTT
.	TRBD1	TRBV18	TRBJ1-1	CASSPTTGGTEAFF	TGTGCCAGCTCACCCACGACAGGGGGCACTGAAGCTTTCTTT
.	.	TRBV25-1	TRBJ2-1	CASRWGGDGEQFF	TGTGCCAGCAGGTGGGGCGGGGACGGTGAGCAGTTCTTC
few	.	TRBV21-1	TRBJ2-1	CARSTSGLNEQFF	TGTGCCAGATCGACTAGCGGGTTAAATGAGCAGTTCTTC
.	.	TRBV5-1	TRBJ1-6	CASSLMRRGGNSPLHF	TGCGCCAGCAGCTTGATGCGGAGGGGTGGGAATTCACCCCTCCACTTT
few	.	TRBV7-9	TRBJ1-3	CASSLTFGNTIYF	TGTGCCAGCAGCTTAACATTTGGAAACACCATATATTTT
.	.	TRBV5-4	TRBJ2-7	CASSLGNGLIAYEQYF	TGTGCCAGCAGCTTGGGAAATGGACTCATCGCCTACGAGCAGTACTTC
few	TRBD1	TRBV18	TRBJ1-2	CASSPTEGAGYTF	TGTGCCAGCTCACCGACGGAGGGGGCTGGCTACACCTTC
.	TRBD2	TRBV20-1	TRBJ2-7	CSASTSGGTYEQYF	TGCAGTGCTAGTACTAGCGGGGGGACGTACGAGCAGTACTTC